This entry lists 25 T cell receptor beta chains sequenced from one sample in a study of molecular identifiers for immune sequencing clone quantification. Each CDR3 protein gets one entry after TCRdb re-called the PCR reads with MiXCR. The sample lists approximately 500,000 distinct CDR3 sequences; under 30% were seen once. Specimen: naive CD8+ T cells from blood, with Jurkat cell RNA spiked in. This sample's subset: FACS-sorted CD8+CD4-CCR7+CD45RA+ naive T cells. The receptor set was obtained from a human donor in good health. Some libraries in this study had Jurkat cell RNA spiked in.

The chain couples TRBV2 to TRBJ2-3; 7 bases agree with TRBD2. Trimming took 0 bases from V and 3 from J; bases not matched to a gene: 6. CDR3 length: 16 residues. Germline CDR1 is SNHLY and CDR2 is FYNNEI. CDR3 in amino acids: CASSEAAGVGTDTQYF. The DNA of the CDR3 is TGTGCCAGCAGTGAAGCGGCGGGAGTAGGAACAGATACGCAGTATTTT.

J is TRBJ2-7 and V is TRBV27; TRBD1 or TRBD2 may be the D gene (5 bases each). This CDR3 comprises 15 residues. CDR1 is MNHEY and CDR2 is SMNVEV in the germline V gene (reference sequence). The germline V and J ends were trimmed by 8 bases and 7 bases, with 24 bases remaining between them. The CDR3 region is CASGHGAPSSGEQYF. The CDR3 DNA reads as TGTGCCAGCGGACACGGGGCCCCTTCTTCTGGTGAGCAGTACTTC.

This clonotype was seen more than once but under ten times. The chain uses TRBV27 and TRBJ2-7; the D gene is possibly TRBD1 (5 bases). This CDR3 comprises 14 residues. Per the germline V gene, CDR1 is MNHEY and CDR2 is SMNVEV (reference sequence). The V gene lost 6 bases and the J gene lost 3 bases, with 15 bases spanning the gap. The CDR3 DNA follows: TGTGCCAGCAGAGTTCTAGAAGGGGTCTACGAGCAGTACTTC. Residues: CASRVLEGVYEQYF.

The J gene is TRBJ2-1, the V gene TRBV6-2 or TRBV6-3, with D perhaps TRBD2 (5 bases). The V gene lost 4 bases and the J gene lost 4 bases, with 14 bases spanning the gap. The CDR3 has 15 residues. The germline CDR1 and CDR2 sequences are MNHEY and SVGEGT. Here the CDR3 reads CASSLIGVPYNEQFF. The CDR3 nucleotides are TGTGCCAGCAGTTTGATCGGGGTTCCTTACAATGAGCAGTTCTTC.

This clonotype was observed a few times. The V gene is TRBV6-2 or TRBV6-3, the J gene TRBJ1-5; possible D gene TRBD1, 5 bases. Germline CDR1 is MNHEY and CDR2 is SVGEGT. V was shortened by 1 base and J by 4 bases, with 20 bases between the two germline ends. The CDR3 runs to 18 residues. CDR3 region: CASSYFRAEGLGNQPQHF. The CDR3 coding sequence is TGTGCCAGCAGTTACTTCAGGGCTGAGGGGTTGGGAAATCAGCCCCAGCATTTT.

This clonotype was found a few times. CDR3 region: CASSILPGGTEAFF. DNA of the CDR3: TGTGCCAGCAGTATACTACCAGGAGGCACTGAAGCTTTCTTT. V is TRBV12-3 or TRBV12-4 and J is TRBJ1-1; no clear D gene. This CDR3 comprises 14 residues. V gave up 5 bases and J gave up 4 bases, with 14 bases separating them.

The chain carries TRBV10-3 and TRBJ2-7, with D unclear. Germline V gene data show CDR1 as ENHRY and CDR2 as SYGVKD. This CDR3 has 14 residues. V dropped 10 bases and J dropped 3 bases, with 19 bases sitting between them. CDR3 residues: CATLRPNTYYEQYF. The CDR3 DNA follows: TGTGCCACACTCCGGCCCAACACATACTACGAGCAGTACTTC.

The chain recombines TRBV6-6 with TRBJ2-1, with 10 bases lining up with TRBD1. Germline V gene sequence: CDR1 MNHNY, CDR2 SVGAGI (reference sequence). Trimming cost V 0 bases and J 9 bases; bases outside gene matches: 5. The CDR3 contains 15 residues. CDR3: CASSYSGTGEGEQFF. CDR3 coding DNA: TGTGCCAGCAGTTACTCCGGGACAGGGGAGGGTGAGCAGTTCTTC.

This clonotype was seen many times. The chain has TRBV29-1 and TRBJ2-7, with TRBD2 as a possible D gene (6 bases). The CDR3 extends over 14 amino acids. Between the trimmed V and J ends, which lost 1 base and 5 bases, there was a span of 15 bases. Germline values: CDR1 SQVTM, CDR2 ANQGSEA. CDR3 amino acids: CSVEVGMGTDEQYF. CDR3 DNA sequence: TGCAGCGTTGAAGTTGGAATGGGGACTGACGAGCAGTACTTC.

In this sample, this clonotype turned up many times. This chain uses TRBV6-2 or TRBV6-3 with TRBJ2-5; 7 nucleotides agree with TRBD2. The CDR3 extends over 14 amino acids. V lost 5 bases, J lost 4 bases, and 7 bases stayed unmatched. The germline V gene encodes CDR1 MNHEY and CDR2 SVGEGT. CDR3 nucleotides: TGTGCCAGCAGTCAACCGGGACTACTAGAGACCCAGTACTTC. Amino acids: CASSQPGLLETQYF.

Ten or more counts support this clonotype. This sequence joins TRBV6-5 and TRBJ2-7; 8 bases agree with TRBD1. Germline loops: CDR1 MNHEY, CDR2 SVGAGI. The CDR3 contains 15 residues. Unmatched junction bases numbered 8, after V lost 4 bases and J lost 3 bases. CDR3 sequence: CASSSDRVFVYEQYF. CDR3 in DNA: TGTGCCAGCAGTTCGGACAGGGTTTTCGTCTACGAGCAGTACTTC.

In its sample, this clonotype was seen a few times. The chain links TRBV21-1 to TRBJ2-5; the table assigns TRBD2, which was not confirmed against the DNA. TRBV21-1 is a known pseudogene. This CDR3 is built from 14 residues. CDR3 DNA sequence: TGTGCCAGCCCTGGACTAGCGGGGGCGGAGACCCAGTACTTC. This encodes CASPGLAGAETQYF.

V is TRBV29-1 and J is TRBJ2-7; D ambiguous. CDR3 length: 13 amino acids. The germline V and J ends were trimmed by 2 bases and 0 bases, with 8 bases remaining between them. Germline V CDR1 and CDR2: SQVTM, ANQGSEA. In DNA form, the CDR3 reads TGCAGCGTTGAAACGGCAGCCTCCTACGAGCAGTACTTC. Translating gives CSVETAASYEQYF.

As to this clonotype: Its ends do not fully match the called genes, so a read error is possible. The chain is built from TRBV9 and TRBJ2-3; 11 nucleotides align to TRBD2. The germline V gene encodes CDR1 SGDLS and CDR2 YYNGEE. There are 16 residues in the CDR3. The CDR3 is CASSVTGTSGTDTQDF. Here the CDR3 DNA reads TGTGCCAGCAGCGTAACCGGGACTAGCGGTACAGATACGCAGGATTTT.

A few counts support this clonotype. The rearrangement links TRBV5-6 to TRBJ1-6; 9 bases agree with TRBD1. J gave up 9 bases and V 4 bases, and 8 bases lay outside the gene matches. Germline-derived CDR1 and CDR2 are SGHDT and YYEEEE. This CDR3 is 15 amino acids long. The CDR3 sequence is CASSRDRELSSPLHF. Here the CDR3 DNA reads TGTGCCAGCAGCCGGGACAGGGAATTGAGTTCACCCCTCCACTTT.

Here the CDR3 DNA reads TGTGCCAGCAGTTTAGAGAACTTCCTAGCGGGGGGACAAGAGACCCAGTACTTC. Amino acids: CASSLENFLAGGQETQYF. This sequence joins TRBV12-3 or TRBV12-4 and TRBJ2-5, with 11 bases fitting TRBD2. There are 18 residues in the CDR3. The V gene end was trimmed by 1 base and the J gene end by 2 bases; junction bases not matched to a gene: 9.

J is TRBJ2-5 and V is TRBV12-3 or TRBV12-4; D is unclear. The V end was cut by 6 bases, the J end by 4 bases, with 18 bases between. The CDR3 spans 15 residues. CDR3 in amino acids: CASSPNMVTGETQYF. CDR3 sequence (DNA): TGTGCCAGCAGCCCCAACATGGTTACCGGAGAGACCCAGTACTTC.

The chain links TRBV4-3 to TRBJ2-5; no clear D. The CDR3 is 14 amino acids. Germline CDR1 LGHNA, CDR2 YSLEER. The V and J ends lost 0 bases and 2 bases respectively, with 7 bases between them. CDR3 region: CASSQDYLQETQYF. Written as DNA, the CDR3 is TGCGCCAGCAGCCAAGATTACTTACAAGAGACCCAGTACTTC.

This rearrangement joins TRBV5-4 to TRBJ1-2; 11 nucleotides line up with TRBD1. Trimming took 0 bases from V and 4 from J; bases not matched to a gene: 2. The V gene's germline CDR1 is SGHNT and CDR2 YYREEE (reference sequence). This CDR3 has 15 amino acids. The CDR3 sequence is CASSLGTGGSYGYTF. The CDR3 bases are TGTGCCAGCAGCTTGGGGACAGGGGGCAGCTATGGCTACACCTTC.

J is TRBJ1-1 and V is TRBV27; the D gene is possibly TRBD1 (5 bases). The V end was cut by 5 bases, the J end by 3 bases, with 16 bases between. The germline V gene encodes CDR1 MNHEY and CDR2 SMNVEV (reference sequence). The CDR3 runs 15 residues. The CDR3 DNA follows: TGTGCCAGCAGTCCGCGGGGCCCAGGGCACACTGAAGCTTTCTTT. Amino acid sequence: CASSPRGPGHTEAFF.

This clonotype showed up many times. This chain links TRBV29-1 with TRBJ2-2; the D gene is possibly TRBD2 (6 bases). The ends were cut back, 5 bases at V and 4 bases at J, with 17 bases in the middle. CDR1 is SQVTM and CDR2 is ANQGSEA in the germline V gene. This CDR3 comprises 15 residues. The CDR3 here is CSVPGDRGVTGELFF. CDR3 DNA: TGCAGCGTTCCGGGAGACCGGGGAGTCACCGGGGAGCTGTTTTTT.

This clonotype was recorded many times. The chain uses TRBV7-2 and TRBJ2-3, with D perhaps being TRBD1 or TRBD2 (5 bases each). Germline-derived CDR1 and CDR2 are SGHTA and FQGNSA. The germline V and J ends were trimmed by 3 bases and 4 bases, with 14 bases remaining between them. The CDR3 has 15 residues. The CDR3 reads CASSFSGGDSDTQYF. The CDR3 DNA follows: TGTGCCAGCAGCTTTAGTGGGGGAGACTCAGATACGCAGTATTTT.

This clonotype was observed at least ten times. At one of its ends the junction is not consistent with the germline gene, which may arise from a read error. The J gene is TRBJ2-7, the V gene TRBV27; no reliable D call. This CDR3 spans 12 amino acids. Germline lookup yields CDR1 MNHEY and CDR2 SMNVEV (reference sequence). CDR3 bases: TGCGCCAGCAGCTTGGATGGCTACGAGCAGTACTTC. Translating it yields CASSLDGYEQYF.

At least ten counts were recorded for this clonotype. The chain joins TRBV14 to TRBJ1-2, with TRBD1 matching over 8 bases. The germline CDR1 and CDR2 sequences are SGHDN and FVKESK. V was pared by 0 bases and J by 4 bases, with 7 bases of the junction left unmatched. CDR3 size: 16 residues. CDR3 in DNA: TGTGCCAGCAGCCAAGATTCCAGGGGGCTTGGCTATGGCTACACCTTC. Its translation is CASSQDSRGLGYGYTF.

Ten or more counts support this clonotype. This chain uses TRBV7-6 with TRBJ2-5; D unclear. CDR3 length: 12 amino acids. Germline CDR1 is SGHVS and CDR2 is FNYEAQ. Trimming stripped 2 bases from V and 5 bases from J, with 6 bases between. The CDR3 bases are TGTGCCAGCAGCTTAATGTACGAGACCCAGTACTTC. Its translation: CASSLMYETQYF.